The following is a TCR beta chain sequence with its context. As yet, its antigen is unknown. The data were obtained in a study of T cell responses to AZD1222 COVID-19 vaccine. Whole-study results and caveats: Repertoires in all cases were sampled only once the peak T cell response had passed.

Germline values: CDR1 MNHEY, CDR2 SVGAGI. The length of the CDR3 is 15 residues. V lost 6 bases and J 3 bases, leaving 14 bases between the germline ends. The repertoire was sequenced with immunoSEQ multiplex PCR; TCRdb's copy has only in-frame clones and lacks some. Of more than 100,000 clones in the sample, roughly 92% are singletons; the top ten hold 4.5% to 6%. The TCR comes from an adult in good health. The rearrangement uses TRBV6-5 and TRBJ2-2; TRBD2 might be the D (6 bases). Sequencing was performed on peripheral blood, taken on day 0 of AZD1222 vaccination. The CDR3 DNA is TGTGCCAGCAGGGGGCGCTCGGGGGACACCGGGGAGCTGTTTTTT. The encoded protein is CASRGRSGDTGELFF.